These T cell receptor beta chains were read from a single sample in a study of cytomegalovirus exposure and HLA in healthy donors. Some clones are missing from TCRdb's copy, which holds only in-frame ones; the method was immunoSEQ multiplex PCR. The sample carries some 120,000 clones, roughly nine tenths recorded once. Sequences were obtained from PBMCs. The receptors originated from a woman under 30 in good health and CMV-seronegative. Each CDR3 is given with its conserved first and last residue. Fields, in order: V gene, clone size, D gene, J gene, CDR3 protein, CDR3 DNA. A D gene is named only where the DNA matches it firmly. Clone size appears in some rows only: once, few, many, or a class for an expanded clone.

TRBV29-1,.,.,TRBJ2-7,CSVVVGTTGYEQYF,TGCAGCGTTGTGGTAGGCACAACAGGTTACGAGCAGTACTTC
TRBV27,once,.,TRBJ1-2,CASSLPMEASCGYTF,TGTGCCAGCAGTTTACCGATGGAGGCCTCTTGCGGCTACACCTTC
TRBV6-1,.,TRBD2,TRBJ2-1,CASKEGGNSYNEQFF,TGTGCCAGCAAGGAGGGAGGGAACTCGTACAATGAGCAGTTCTTC
TRBV11-2,.,.,TRBJ1-1,CASSLVQGPGNTEAFF,TGTGCCAGCAGCCTCGTCCAGGGGCCGGGGAACACTGAAGCTTTCTTT
TRBV4-2,.,TRBD1,TRBJ1-2,CASSQETPGQGIYGYTF,TGTGCCAGCAGCCAAGAAACCCCGGGACAGGGGATTTACGGCTACACCTTC
TRBV27,.,TRBD1,TRBJ1-5,CASSLRGDREEEPQHF,TGTGCCAGCAGTTTACGGGGGGACAGGGAGGAGGAGCCCCAGCATTTT
TRBV29-1,.,.,TRBJ2-1,CSVKSRLSSYNEQFF,TGCAGCGTTAAGTCCAGGCTTAGCTCCTACAATGAGCAGTTCTTC
TRBV11-2,.,.,TRBJ2-7,CASSLGRTEGVADEQYF,TGTGCCAGCAGCTTAGGGAGGACGGAGGGCGTGGCCGACGAGCAGTACTTC
TRBV19,.,TRBD1,TRBJ1-5,CASTRTGSQPQHF,TGTGCCAGTACCCGGACAGGGTCTCAGCCCCAGCATTTT
TRBV7-9,.,.,TRBJ1-4,CASSTHQQGRGEKLFF,TGTGCCAGCAGCACGCACCAACAGGGTAGGGGCGAAAAACTGTTTTTT
TRBV27,.,TRBD2,TRBJ2-3,CASSFAGVTDTQYF,TGTGCCAGCAGTTTCGCGGGAGTAACAGATACGCAGTATTTT
TRBV7-2,.,.,TRBJ2-7,CASSKAADLYEQYF,TGTGCCAGCAGCAAGGCGGCAGACCTCTACGAGCAGTACTTC
TRBV4-2,.,TRBD1,TRBJ2-1,CASSHGTGAYNEQFF,TGTGCCAGCAGCCACGGGACAGGAGCCTACAATGAGCAGTTCTTC
TRBV5-1,.,TRBD1,TRBJ2-4,CASSPDTRTRQGAAKNIQYF,TGCGCCAGCAGCCCAGATACCCGTACAAGACAGGGGGCAGCCAAAAACATTCAGTACTTC
TRBV25-1,.,.,TRBJ2-1,CASSVIADSYNEQFF,TGTGCCAGCAGTGTCATTGCGGATTCCTACAATGAGCAGTTCTTC
TRBV27,.,.,TRBJ2-1,CASRPGLSSYNEQFF,TGTGCCAGCAGGCCGGGACTGAGCTCCTACAATGAGCAGTTCTTC
TRBV6-4,.,.,TRBJ2-3,CASSDGFRDTQYF,TGTGCCAGCAGTGACGGCTTCAGGGATACGCAGTATTTT
TRBV4-2,.,.,TRBJ2-2,CASSQLTEVGELFF,TGTGCCAGCAGCCAACTAACAGAAGTCGGGGAGCTGTTTTTT
TRBV6-1,.,TRBD1,TRBJ2-2,CASRGTGNGELFF,TGTGCCAGCAGAGGGACAGGGAACGGGGAGCTGTTTTTT
TRBV2,.,.,TRBJ2-6,CASSIGWWSSGANVLTF,TGTGCCAGCAGTATAGGTTGGTGGAGCTCTGGGGCCAACGTCCTGACTTTC
TRBV30,.,TRBD1,TRBJ2-3,CAWSVPWTGGTDTQYF,TGTGCCTGGAGTGTCCCCTGGACAGGGGGCACAGATACGCAGTATTTT
TRBV5-1,.,TRBD1,TRBJ1-1,CASSWDRGNTEAFF,TGCGCCAGCAGCTGGGACAGGGGAAACACTGAAGCTTTCTTT
TRBV7-2,.,TRBD2,TRBJ2-2,CASSLSGGNTGELFF,TGTGCCAGCAGCTTAAGCGGGGGGAACACCGGGGAGCTGTTTTTT
TRBV19,.,.,TRBJ1-6,CASSISGREDSPLHF,TGTGCCAGTAGTATATCGGGACGGGAGGATTCACCCCTCCACTTT
TRBV30,.,TRBD1,TRBJ1-1,CAWSRDRATEAFF,TGTGCCTGGAGTAGGGACAGGGCGACTGAAGCTTTCTTT
TRBV6-4,.,TRBD1,TRBJ2-1,CASSDSRVGTGGRGSYNEQFF,TGTGCCAGCAGTGACTCGAGAGTGGGGACAGGGGGCCGGGGCTCCTACAATGAGCAGTTCTTC
TRBV4-2,once,TRBD2,TRBJ2-3,CASSLQVAGGTDTQYF,TGTGCCAGCAGCCTGCAGGTCGCGGGAGGGACAGATACGCAGTATTTT